This entry lists 7 T cell receptor beta chains sequenced from one sample in a study of breast tumors, draining lymph nodes, adjacent tissues. Axillary draining lymph nodes of breast cancer patients supplied the node samples. TCRdb redid the calling of the multiplex PCR reads with MiXCR, one entry per CDR3 protein. This sample carries tens of thousands of distinct CDR3 sequences, roughly 29% of them seen once, and the ten largest clones take around 8.1%. The sequenced sample was axillary lymph node tissue. All receptors derive from a female donor with breast cancer. Some clones in this sample may be carry-over from other donors' samples.

Judged by abundance, this clonotype is medium-sized. The rearrangement uses TRBV12-3 or TRBV12-4 and TRBJ2-7; the D is unclear. This CDR3 spans 11 amino acids. The ends were cut back, 5 bases at V and 7 bases at J, with 9 bases in the middle. DNA for the CDR3: TGTGCCAGCAGTGCTACCATGGAGCAGTACTTC. It codes for CASSATMEQYF.

This clonotype has at least ten counts. This sequence joins TRBV3-1 and TRBJ1-2, with D maybe TRBD1 (5 bases). With 7 bases removed from V and 11 bases from J, the gap between germline ends came to 14 bases. Germline loops: CDR1 LGHDT, CDR2 YNNKEL (reference sequence). This CDR3 has 11 residues. As DNA, the CDR3 is TGTGCCAGCACTGGGGCAGGCGGATACACCTTC. This translates into CASTGAGGYTF.

In its sample, this clonotype was seen many times. This rearrangement joins TRBV19 to TRBJ2-7; weak D call: TRBD2 (7 bases). The V end lost 6 bases, the J end lost 6 bases, and 21 bases lay between the germline ends. The CDR3 is 15 amino acids. Germline loops: CDR1 LNHDA, CDR2 SQIVND (reference sequence). The chain's CDR3 is CASRLRDTSASEQYF. CDR3 sequence (DNA): TGTGCCAGTAGACTCCGGGACACTAGCGCATCCGAGCAGTACTTC.

The genes are TRBV7-7 and TRBJ2-7; 11 positions agree with TRBD2. CDR1 and CDR2 from the germline V gene are SSHAT and FNYEAQ (reference sequence). V dropped 5 bases and J dropped 5; count of bases not matched to a gene: 20. CDR3 length: 19 amino acids. DNA of the CDR3: TGTGCCAGCAGCCCAAGGGGCCCACTAGCGGGAGTACATCCCCACGAGCAGTACTTC. Its translation: CASSPRGPLAGVHPHEQYF.

V is TRBV6-1 and J is TRBJ2-2; 10 bases fit TRBD2. V shed 1 base, J shed 2 bases, and the junction held 1 base outside the gene matches. CDR3 length: 16 residues. Germline assignment: CDR1 MNHNS and CDR2 SASEGT. This CDR3 reads CASSEGTSGNTGELFF. In DNA, the CDR3 is TGTGCCAGCAGTGAAGGGACTAGCGGAAACACCGGGGAGCTGTTTTTT.

At least ten counts were recorded for this clonotype. The chain employs TRBV30 and TRBJ1-2; D gene unclear. Germline CDR1 reads GTSNPN; CDR2 reads SVGIG (reference sequence). V was shortened by 4 bases and J by 6 bases, with 21 bases between the two germline ends. CDR3 length: 15 residues. DNA of the CDR3: TGTGCCTGGATCATGCTCACGGGAGGAACGGATGGCTACACCTTC. This sequence encodes CAWIMLTGGTDGYTF.

V is TRBV4-3 and J is TRBJ1-2; D unclear. Germline V gene data show CDR1 as LGHNA and CDR2 as YSLEER. This CDR3 contains 14 residues. V dropped 4 bases and J dropped 8 bases, with 17 bases sitting between them. The CDR3 loop is CASSPRAASGGYTF. CDR3 DNA sequence: TGCGCCAGCAGCCCTCGAGCAGCTTCAGGAGGCTACACCTTC.